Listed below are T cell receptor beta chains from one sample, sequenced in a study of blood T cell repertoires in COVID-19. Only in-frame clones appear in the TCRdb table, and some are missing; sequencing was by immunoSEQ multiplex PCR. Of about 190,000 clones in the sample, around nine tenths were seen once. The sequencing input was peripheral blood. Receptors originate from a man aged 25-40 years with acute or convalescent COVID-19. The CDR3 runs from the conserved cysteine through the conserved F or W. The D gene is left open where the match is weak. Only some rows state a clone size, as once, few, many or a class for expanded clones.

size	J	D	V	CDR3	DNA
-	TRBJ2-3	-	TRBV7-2	CASSAYSGTDTQYF	TGTGCCAGCAGCGCGTATTCAGGGACAGATACGCAGTATTTT
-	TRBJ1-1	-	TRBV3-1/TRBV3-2	CASSQYQVNTEAFF	TGTGCCAGCAGCCAATATCAGGTGAACACTGAAGCTTTCTTT
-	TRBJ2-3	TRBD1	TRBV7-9	CASSLRFSRDRGQTDTQYF	TGTGCCAGCAGCTTGAGGTTTTCCCGAGACAGGGGCCAAACAGATACGCAGTATTTT
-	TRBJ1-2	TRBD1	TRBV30	CAWSVQGTGSYTF	TGTGCCTGGAGTGTACAAGGGACAGGGAGCTACACCTTC
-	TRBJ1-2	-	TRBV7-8	CASGRDYGYTF	TGTGCCAGCGGGAGGGACTATGGCTACACCTTC
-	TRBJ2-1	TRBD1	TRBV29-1	CSVYGQVYNEQFF	TGCAGCGTCTACGGACAGGTATACAATGAGCAGTTCTTC
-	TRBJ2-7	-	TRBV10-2	CASSDGPKPYEQYF	TGCGCCAGCAGTGATGGTCCAAAGCCCTACGAGCAGTACTTC
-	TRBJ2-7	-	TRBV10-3	CAIRGGPDYEQYF	TGTGCCATCAGGGGGGGACCAGACTACGAGCAGTACTTC
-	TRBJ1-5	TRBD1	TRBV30	CAWSAGQGDQPQHF	TGTGCCTGGAGTGCGGGACAGGGGGATCAGCCCCAGCATTTT
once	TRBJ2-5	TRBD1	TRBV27	CASSSLGTGGRETQYF	TGTGCCAGCAGTTCGCTAGGGACAGGGGGTCGAGAGACCCAGTACTTC
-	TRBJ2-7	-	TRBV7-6	CASSPDSFGEQYF	TGTGCCAGCAGCCCCGACTCCTTCGGCGAGCAGTACTTC
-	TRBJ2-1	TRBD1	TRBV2	CASSLHGQGSNEQFF	TGTGCCAGCAGCTTACACGGACAGGGATCCAATGAGCAGTTCTTC
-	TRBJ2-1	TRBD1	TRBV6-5	CASRTGGSYNEQFF	TGTGCCAGCCGGACAGGGGGCTCCTACAATGAGCAGTTCTTC
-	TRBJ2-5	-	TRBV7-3	CASSFEGEETQYF	TGTGCCAGCAGCTTTGAGGGGGAAGAGACCCAGTACTTC
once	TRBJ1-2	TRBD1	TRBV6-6	CASSQTDRGYGYTF	TGTGCCAGCAGTCAAACGGACAGGGGCTATGGCTACACCTTC
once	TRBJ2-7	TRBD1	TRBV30	CAWSYGQVSYEQYF	TGTGCCTGGAGTTACGGACAGGTATCCTACGAGCAGTACTTC
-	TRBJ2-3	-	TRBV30	CAWQITGGDTQYF	TGTGCCTGGCAGATAACGGGTGGAGATACGCAGTATTTT
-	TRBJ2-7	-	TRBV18	CASSPGGEQYF	TGTGCCAGCTCACCGGGGGGAGAGCAGTACTTC
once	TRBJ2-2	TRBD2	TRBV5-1	CASSEVAGDTGELFF	TGCGCCAGCAGCGAGGTGGCGGGGGATACCGGGGAGCTGTTTTTT
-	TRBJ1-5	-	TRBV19	CAANKEGPISNQPQHF	TGTGCCGCCAATAAGGAGGGGCCCATTAGCAATCAGCCCCAGCATTTT
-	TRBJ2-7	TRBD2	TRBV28	CASSSLREPSYEQYF	TGTGCCAGCAGTTCTTTGCGGGAGCCCTCCTACGAGCAGTACTTC